This TCR beta chain derives from a study of spatial heterogeneity in lung cancer. Overall study results and limits: Quantities of ubiquitous and regional expanded TCRs paralleled ubiquitous and regional nonsynonymous mutations, respectively. Within tumors, counts of expanded alpha and beta TCRs tracked tumor mutation counts.

The time point is: sample taken at primary tumor resection. Whole RNA obtained from tumor, nontumor lung or frozen PBMC underwent sequencing without sorting. Unmatched junction bases numbered 8, after V lost 0 bases and J lost 5 bases. Germline loops: CDR1 LGHNA, CDR2 YNFKEQ. This CDR3 has 16 residues. This clonotype appeared many times. Its antigen remains unknown. Every individual TCR cDNA molecule carried its own unique molecular identifier, which allowed correction of PCR and sequencing errors. TCRdb analysed the 5' RACE reads with MiXCR anew, one entry per CDR3 protein. The table has 23,000 or so distinct CDR3 sequences, nearly 6.5% seen once.

V gene TRBV4-2 combines with J gene TRBJ1-1; 8 bases line up with TRBD1. The clonotype was recovered from a male donor with early-stage non-small cell lung cancer. The starting material was lung tumor tissue, obtained at surgery. The CDR3 here is CASSQDPGRGQTEAFF. As DNA, the CDR3 is TGTGCCAGCAGCCAAGATCCTGGCAGGGGGCAAACTGAAGCTTTCTTT.